This T cell receptor (beta chain) was retrieved from a study of blood T cells in healthy people across ages. In the study overall: T cells yielded about one barcoded beta molecule per two cells through template switching. Study findings and constraints: Estimated diversity that came from one million T cells was considered an underestimate.

As for this clonotype: Antigen: not known.

V trimming: 2 bases; J trimming: 6 bases; junction bases outside the gene matches: 8. The germline gives CDR1 MDHEN, CDR2 SYDVKM. The CDR3 spans 15 residues. Then a second PCR, running roughly 7 to 11 cycles, was carried out with a sample-barcoded 5' primer and a J-beta primer mix. TCRdb called the 5' RACE reads again in MiXCR, with one record for every CDR3 protein. The data hold approximately 880,000 distinct CDR3 sequences, with around 48% observed a single time. The sample consisted of blood. This rearrangement joins TRBV28 to TRBJ2-7; 9 bases match TRBD2. The clonotype originates from a man under 40 in good health. CDR3 DNA: TGTGCCAGCAGTTTAGCGGGAGGGCCCTTATCCGAGCAGTACTTC. Protein product: CASSLAGGPLSEQYF.